Each of the 12 T cell receptor beta chains below was sequenced from the same sample in a study of blood T cells in healthy people across ages. The second PCR ran roughly 7 to 11 cycles with a sample-barcoded 5' primer and J-beta primers. MiXCR, applied by TCRdb to the 5' RACE reads, yields one record per CDR3 protein. The sample includes 850,000 or so distinct CDR3 sequences, about 28% of them seen just once. The sample consisted of blood. The receptors were gathered from a woman of 80 years or more in good health.

With respect to this clonotype: A much larger clone differs by one base, so this may be a read error. This chain connects TRBV15 to TRBJ1-2; D is unresolved. Trimming cost V 1 base and J 8 bases, with 11 bases left between them. CDR3 length: 13 residues. The germline CDR1 and CDR2 sequences are LNHNV and YYDKDF (reference sequence). The CDR3 sequence is CATSRGLCGGYTF. The CDR3 nucleotides read TGTGCCACCAGCAGAGGGCTGTGTGGCGGCTACACCTTC.

This clonotype was seen a handful of times. Being one base from a much bigger clone, this may be a read error. V gene TRBV7-2 combines with J gene TRBJ2-5; D is possibly TRBD1 or TRBD2 (5 bases each). V gave up 2 bases and J gave up 11 bases, with 21 bases separating them. This CDR3 contains 15 residues. Germline V gives CDR1 SGHTA, CDR2 FQGNSA. The CDR3 region has the DNA TGTGCCAGCAGCTTACGAGGGGTCTCCTACAATGAGCAGTACTTC. Translation gives CASSLRGVSYNEQYF.

This clonotype occurred many times. This CDR3 reads CAISRRTAPSYNEQFF. The CDR3 DNA reads TGTGCCATCAGCCGCCGGACAGCCCCCTCCTACAATGAGCAGTTCTTC. V usage is TRBV10-3 and J usage is TRBJ2-1; a possible D gene is TRBD1 (6 bases). This CDR3 spans 16 amino acids. The V gene's germline CDR1 is ENHRY and CDR2 SYGVKD. V lost 6 bases to trimming and J lost 0 bases, with 15 bases between them.

This clonotype was observed many times. The chain combines TRBV20-1 with TRBJ2-3, with 13 bases that match TRBD2. The J segment lost 0 bases and the V segment lost 7 bases, leaving 7 bases of the junction unmatched. The CDR3 runs 16 residues. CDR1 is DFQATT and CDR2 is SNEGSKA in the germline V gene (reference sequence). Here the CDR3 reads CSVISGLAGSTDTQYF. The CDR3 nucleotides are TGCAGTGTCATATCGGGACTAGCGGGAAGCACAGATACGCAGTATTTT.

This clonotype was seen repeatedly, ten times or more. The chain employs TRBV10-1 and TRBJ2-1; 14 bases fit TRBD2. The CDR3 is 14 amino acids. V gave up 2 bases and J gave up 10 bases; unmatched junction bases: 1. Germline CDR1 is WNHNN and CDR2 is SYGVQD (reference sequence). The DNA of the CDR3 is TGCGCCAGCAGTGAGGGACTAGCGGGGGGCGAGCAGTTCTTC. Protein sequence: CASSEGLAGGEQFF.

This clonotype came up many times. The chain uses TRBV11-2 and TRBJ1-2; TRBD1 is a possible D gene (6 bases). Germline V CDR1 and CDR2: SGHAT, FQNNGV. This CDR3 is built from 15 residues. Between the trimmed V and J ends, which lost 5 bases and 3 bases, there was a span of 16 bases. This CDR3 is CASSRGQGSDYGYTF. As DNA, the CDR3 is TGTGCCAGCAGCCGCGGGCAGGGGTCGGACTATGGCTACACCTTC.

A few counts support this clonotype. V and J are TRBV18 and TRBJ1-1; unclear D gene. This CDR3 contains 15 residues. V lost 0 bases and J 3 bases, leaving 11 bases between the germline ends. CDR1 KGHSH and CDR2 LQKENI come from the germline V gene. The DNA for the CDR3 is TGTGCCAGCTCACCACCGTCCAGGAGTGACACTGAAGCTTTCTTT. Translation gives CASSPPSRSDTEAFF. Looking up the rest from reference TRBV18 and TRBJ1-1 gives the full variable domain: NAGVMQNPRHLVRRRGQEARLRCSPMKGHSHVYWYRQLPEEGLKFMVYLQKENIIDESGMPKERFSAEFPKEGPSILRIQQVVRGDSAAYFCASSPPSRSDTEAFFGQGTRLTVV.

This clonotype was recorded once. Given a much more abundant clone one base away, this may be a read error. This chain links TRBV20-1 with TRBJ2-3, with 9 bases that match TRBD2. The CDR3 is made up of 17 amino acids. With V trimmed by 6 bases and J by 0 bases, 13 bases remained unmatched. CDR1 and CDR2 (germline): DFQATT, SNEGSKA (reference sequence). The CDR3 nucleotides read TGCAGTGCGCACTCCGGACTAGCGAACACTAGCACAGATACGCAGTATTTT. Protein sequence: CSAHSGLANTSTDTQYF.

This clonotype was detected ten times or more. V gene TRBV3-1 combines with J gene TRBJ1-4, with unresolved D. Germline V lookup: CDR1 LGHDT, CDR2 YNNKEL (reference sequence). The germline V and J ends were trimmed by 5 bases and 1 base, with 11 bases remaining between them. The CDR3 has 15 amino acids. The CDR3 is CASSIRTVTNEKLFF. In nucleotides, the CDR3 is TGTGCCAGCAGCATTCGGACGGTAACTAATGAAAAACTGTTTTTT.

The chain links TRBV18 to TRBJ1-4; D is unclear. V was trimmed by 0 bases and J by 3 bases, leaving 11 bases between them. Germline V lookup: CDR1 KGHSH, CDR2 LQKENI. There are 16 residues in the CDR3. CDR3 in DNA: TGTGCCAGCTCACCACCGGCAGGAGCCCCTAATGAAAAACTGTTTTTT. Protein sequence: CASSPPAGAPNEKLFF.

In this sample, this clonotype turned up a few times. This chain uses TRBV19 with TRBJ2-6; 7 positions match TRBD1. This CDR3 comprises 15 residues. V was clipped by 9 bases and J by 9 bases; unmatched bases: 14. CDR1 is LNHDA and CDR2 is SQIVND in the germline V gene (reference sequence). The CDR3 DNA sequence: TGTGCCAGCCAGACCGGCCGGACAGGTAACAACGTCCTGACTTTC. This encodes CASQTGRTGNNVLTF.

V is TRBV14 and J is TRBJ2-2; TRBD1 agrees at 8 bases. V lost 9 bases to trimming and J lost 3 bases; unmatched junction nucleotides: 12. Looked up from germline, CDR1 is SGHDN and CDR2 is FVKESK. The CDR3 length is 16 residues. The CDR3 DNA follows: TGTGCCAGTACTATGGGACAGGTTATATACACCGGGGAGCTGTTTTTT. Protein product: CASTMGQVIYTGELFF. The variable domain in full, with the rest retrieved from reference TRBV14 and TRBJ2-2, is EAGVTQFPSHSVIEKGQTVTLRCDPISGHDNLYWYRRVMGKEIKFLLHFVKESKQDESGMPNNRFLAERTGGTYSTLKVQPAELEDSGVYFCASTMGQVIYTGELFFGEGSRLTVL.